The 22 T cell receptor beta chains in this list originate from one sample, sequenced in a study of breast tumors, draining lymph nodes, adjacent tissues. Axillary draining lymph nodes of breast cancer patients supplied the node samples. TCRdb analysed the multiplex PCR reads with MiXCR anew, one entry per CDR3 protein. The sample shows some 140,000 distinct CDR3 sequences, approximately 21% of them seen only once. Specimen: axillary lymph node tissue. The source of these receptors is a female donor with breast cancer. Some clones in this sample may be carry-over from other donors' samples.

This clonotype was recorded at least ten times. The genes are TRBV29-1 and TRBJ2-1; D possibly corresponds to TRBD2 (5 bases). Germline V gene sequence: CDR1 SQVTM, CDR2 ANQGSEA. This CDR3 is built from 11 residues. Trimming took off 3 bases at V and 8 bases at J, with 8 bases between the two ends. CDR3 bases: TGCAGCGTTGACCGGGGTCATGAGCAGTTCTTC. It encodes CSVDRGHEQFF.

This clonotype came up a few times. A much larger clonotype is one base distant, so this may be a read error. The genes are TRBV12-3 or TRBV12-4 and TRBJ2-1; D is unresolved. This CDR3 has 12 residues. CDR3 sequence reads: CASSPSNNEQSF. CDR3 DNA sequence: TGTGCCAGCAGCCCAAGTAACAATGAGCAGTCCTTC.

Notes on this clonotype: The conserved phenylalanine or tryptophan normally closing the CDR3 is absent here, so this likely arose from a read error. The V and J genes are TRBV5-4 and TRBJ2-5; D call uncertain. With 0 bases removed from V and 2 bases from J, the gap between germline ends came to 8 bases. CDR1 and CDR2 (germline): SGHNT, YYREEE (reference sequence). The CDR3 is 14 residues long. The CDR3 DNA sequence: TGTGCCAGCAGCTTGGAATCAGGTCAAGAGACCCAGTACTGC. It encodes CASSLESGQETQYC.

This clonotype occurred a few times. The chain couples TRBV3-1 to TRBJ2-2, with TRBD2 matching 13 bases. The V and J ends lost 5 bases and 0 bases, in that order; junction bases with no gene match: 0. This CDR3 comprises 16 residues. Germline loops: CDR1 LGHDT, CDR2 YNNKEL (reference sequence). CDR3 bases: TGTGCCAGCAGCGGACTAGCGGGAGCGAACACCGGGGAGCTGTTTTTT. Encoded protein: CASSGLAGANTGELFF.

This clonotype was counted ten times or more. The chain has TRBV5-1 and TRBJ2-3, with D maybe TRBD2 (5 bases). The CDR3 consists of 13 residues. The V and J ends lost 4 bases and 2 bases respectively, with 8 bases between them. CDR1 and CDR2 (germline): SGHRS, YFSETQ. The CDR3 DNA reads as TGCGCCAGCAGCCCCGGGGTCACAGATACGCAGTATTTT. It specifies CASSPGVTDTQYF.

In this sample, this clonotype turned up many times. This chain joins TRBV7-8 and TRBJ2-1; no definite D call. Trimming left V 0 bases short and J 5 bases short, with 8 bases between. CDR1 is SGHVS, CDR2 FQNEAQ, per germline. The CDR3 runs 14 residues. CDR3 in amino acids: CASSLALGDNEQFF. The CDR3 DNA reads TGTGCCAGCAGCTTAGCGTTAGGAGACAATGAGCAGTTCTTC.

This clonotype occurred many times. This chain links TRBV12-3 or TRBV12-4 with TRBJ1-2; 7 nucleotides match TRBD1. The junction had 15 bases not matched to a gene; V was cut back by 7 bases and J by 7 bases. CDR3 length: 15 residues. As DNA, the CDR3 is TGTGCCAGCACCCCTCTGGAAGGGGGCGGGGCTGGCTACACCTTC. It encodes CASTPLEGGGAGYTF.

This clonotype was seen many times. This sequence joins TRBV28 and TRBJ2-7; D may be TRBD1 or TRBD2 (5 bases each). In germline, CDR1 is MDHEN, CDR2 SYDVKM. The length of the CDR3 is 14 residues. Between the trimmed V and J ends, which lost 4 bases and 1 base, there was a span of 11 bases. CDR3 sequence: CASSWGRKSYEQYF. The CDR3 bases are TGTGCCAGCAGTTGGGGACGGAAGTCCTACGAGCAGTACTTC.

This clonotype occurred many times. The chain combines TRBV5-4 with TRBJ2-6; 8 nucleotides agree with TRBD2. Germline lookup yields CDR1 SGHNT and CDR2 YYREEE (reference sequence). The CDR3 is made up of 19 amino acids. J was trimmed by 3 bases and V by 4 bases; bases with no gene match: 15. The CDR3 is CASSPQPGLGSSGANVLTF. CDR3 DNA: TGTGCCAGCAGCCCCCAGCCGGGACTAGGCTCTAGTGGGGCCAACGTCCTGACTTTC.

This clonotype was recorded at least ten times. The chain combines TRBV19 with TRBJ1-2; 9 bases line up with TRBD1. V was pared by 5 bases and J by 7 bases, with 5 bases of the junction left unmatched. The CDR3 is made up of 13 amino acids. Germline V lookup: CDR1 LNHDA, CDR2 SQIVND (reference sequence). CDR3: CASSLDRGIGYTF. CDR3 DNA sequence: TGTGCCAGTAGTTTGGACAGGGGTATTGGCTACACCTTC.

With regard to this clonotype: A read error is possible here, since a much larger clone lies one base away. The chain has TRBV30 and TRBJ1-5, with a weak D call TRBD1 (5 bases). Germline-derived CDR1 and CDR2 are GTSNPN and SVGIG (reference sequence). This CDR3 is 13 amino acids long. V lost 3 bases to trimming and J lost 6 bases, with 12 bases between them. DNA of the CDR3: TGTGCCTGGAGCGGTTCAGGGTGTCAGCCCCAGCATTTT. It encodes CAWSGSGCQPQHF.

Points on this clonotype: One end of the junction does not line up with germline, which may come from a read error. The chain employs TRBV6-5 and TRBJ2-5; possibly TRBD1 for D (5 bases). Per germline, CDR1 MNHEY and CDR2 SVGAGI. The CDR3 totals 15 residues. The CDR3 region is CVSTITRAGKETQYF. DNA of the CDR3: TGTGTCAGCACTATTACTCGTGCAGGGAAAGAGACCCAGTACTTC.

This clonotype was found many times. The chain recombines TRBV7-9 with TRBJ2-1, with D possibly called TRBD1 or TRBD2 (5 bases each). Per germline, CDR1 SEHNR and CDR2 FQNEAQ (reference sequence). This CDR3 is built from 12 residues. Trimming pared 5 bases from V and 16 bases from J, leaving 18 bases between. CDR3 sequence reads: CASSQARDPSFF. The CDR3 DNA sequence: TGTGCCAGCAGCCAAGCTAGGGACCCCAGTTTCTTC.

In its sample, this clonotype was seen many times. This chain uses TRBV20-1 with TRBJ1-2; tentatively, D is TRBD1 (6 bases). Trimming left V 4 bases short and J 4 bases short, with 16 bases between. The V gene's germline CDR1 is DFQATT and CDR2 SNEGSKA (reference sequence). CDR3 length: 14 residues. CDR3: CSATEKGVVYGYTF. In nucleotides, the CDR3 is TGCAGTGCTACGGAAAAGGGGGTAGTCTATGGCTACACCTTC.

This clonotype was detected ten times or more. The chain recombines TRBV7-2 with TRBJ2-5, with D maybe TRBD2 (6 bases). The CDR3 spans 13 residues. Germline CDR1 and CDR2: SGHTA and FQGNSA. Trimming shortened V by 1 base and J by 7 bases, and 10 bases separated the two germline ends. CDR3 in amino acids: CASSLERESTQYF. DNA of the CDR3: TGTGCCAGCAGCTTAGAACGGGAGTCGACCCAGTACTTC.

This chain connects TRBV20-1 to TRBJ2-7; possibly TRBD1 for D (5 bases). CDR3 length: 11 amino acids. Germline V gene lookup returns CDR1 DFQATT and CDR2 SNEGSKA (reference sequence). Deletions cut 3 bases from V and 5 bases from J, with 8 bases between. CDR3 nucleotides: TGCAGTGCTAGCTTCAGGGACGAGCAGTACTTC. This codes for CSASFRDEQYF.

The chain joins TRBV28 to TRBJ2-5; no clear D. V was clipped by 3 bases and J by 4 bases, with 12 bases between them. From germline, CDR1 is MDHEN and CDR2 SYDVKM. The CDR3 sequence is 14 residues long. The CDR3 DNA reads TGTGCCAGCAGTTTCCCCCGAACGCGAGAGACCCAGTACTTC. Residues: CASSFPRTRETQYF.

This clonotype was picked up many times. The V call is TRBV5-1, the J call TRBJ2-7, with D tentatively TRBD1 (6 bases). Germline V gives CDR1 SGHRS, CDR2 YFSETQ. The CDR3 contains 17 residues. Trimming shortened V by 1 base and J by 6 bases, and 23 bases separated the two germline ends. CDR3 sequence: CASSLSGGDTGSGEQYF. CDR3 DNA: TGCGCCAGCAGCTTGTCAGGTGGGGACACAGGCTCTGGCGAGCAGTACTTC.

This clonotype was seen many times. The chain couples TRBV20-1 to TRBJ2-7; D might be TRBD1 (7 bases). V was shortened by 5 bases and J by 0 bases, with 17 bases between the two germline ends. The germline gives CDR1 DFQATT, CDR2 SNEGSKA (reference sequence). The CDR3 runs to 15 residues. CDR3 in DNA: TGCAGTGCTCCCCGGGGGACAGATTTCTCCTACGAGCAGTACTTC. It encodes CSAPRGTDFSYEQYF.

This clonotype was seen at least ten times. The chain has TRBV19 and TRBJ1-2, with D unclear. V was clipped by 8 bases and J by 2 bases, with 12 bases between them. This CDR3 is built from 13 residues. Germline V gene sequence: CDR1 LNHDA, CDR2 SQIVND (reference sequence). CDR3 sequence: CASRDGLNYGYTF. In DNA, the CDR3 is TGTGCCAGTCGAGACGGACTCAACTATGGCTACACCTTC. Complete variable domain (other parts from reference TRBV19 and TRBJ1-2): DGGITQSPKYLFRKEGQNVTLSCEQNLNHDAMYWYRQDPGQGLRLIYYSQIVNDFQKGDIAEGYSVSREKKESFPLTVTSAQKNPTAFYLCASRDGLNYGYTFGSGTRLTVV.

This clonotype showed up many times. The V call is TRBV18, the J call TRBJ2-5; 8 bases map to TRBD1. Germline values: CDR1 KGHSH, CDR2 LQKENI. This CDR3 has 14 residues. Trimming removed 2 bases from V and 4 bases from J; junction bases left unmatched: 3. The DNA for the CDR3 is TGTGCCAGCTCACCAGGGACAGGCCTAGAGACCCAGTACTTC. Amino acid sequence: CASSPGTGLETQYF. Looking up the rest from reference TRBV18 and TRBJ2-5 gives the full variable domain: NAGVMQNPRHLVRRRGQEARLRCSPMKGHSHVYWYRQLPEEGLKFMVYLQKENIIDESGMPKERFSAEFPKEGPSILRIQQVVRGDSAAYFCASSPGTGLETQYFGPGTRLLVL.

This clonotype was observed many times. The CDR3 region is CASSLVTVRSYPTDTQYF. CDR3 bases: TGTGCCAGCAGCTTAGTCACAGTACGCTCCTATCCCACAGATACGCAGTATTTT. The rearrangement uses TRBV11-2 and TRBJ2-3; D unclear. The CDR3 is 18 residues long. Germline CDR1 SGHAT, CDR2 FQNNGV. Deletions cut 1 base from V and 2 bases from J, with 19 bases between.